This TCR beta chain was profiled in a study of read filtering for tumor transcriptome and immune sequencing. Study as a whole: Transcriptome libraries were built from DNase-treated RNA. Notes on the study in general: The sorted CD138-negative fraction was a mixed bone marrow immune population, not purified T cells.

In this sample, this clonotype turned up many times. The antigen remains undetermined. From roughly 0.4 ug of RNA, a library with molecular barcoded alpha/delta and beta/gamma adaptors was made. TCRdb re-called the reads with MiXCR, one entry per CDR3 protein. The sample holds roughly 49,000 distinct CDR3 sequences; 15% to 20% are singletons and the top ten take over 35%. V trimming: 1 base; J trimming: 5 bases; junction bases outside the gene matches: 6. From germline, CDR1 is SQVTM and CDR2 ANQGSEA. The CDR3 runs 14 residues. The sequenced sample consisted of a population of CD138-negative cells sorted from bone marrow. This TCR was recovered from a donor at least 40 years old with multiple myeloma. The chain joins TRBV29-1 to TRBJ1-1, with 8 bases that match TRBD1. This chain's CDR3 is CSVEVTGVGTEAFF. In nucleotides, the CDR3 is TGCAGCGTTGAAGTGACAGGGGTAGGGACTGAAGCTTTCTTT.